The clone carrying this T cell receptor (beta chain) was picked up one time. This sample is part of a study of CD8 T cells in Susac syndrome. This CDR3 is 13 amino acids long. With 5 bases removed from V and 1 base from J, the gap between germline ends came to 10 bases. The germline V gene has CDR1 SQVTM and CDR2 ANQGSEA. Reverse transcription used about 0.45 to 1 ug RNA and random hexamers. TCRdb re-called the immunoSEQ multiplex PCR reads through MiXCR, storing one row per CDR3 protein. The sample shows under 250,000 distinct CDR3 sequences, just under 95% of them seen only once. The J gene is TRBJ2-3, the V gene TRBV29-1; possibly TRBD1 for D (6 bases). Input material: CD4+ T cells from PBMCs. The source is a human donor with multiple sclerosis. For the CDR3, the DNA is TGCAGCGTTCAGGGGCGCGGCACAGATACGCAGTATTTT. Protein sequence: CSVQGRGTDTQYF.